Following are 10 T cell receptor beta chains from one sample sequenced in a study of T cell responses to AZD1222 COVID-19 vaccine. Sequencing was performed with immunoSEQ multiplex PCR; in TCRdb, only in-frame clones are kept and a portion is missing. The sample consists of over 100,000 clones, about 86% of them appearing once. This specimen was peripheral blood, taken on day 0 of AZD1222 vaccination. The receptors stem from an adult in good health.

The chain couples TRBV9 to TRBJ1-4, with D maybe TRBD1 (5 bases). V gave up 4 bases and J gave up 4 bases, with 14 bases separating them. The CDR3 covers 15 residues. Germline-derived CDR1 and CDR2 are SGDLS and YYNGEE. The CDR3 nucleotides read TGTGCCAGCAGCCCCAAAGGGGTGAGTAATGAAAAACTGTTTTTT. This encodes CASSPKGVSNEKLFF.

The CDR3 nucleotides read TGTGCCAGCAGCCAGCGGCTAGCGGGATTTGGCCACTACAATGAGCAGTTCTTC. It codes for CASSQRLAGFGHYNEQFF. The chain links TRBV3-1 (or the pseudogene TRBV3-2) to TRBJ2-1; 9 bases agree with TRBD2. This CDR3 spans 18 amino acids. V was clipped by 3 bases and J by 3 bases; unmatched bases: 12. CDR1 is LGHDT and CDR2 is YNNKEL in the germline V gene (reference sequence).

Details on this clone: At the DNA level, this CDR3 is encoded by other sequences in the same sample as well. This chain's CDR3 is CASGRGGRTEAFF. The CDR3 DNA reads TGTGCTAGTGGCCGAGGGGGGCGGACTGAAGCTTTCTTT. This chain links TRBV12-5 with TRBJ1-1; a weak D match, TRBD1 (6 bases). Germline lookup yields CDR1 LGHNT and CDR2 FRNRAP. The CDR3 is 13 residues long. The V gene lost 6 bases and the J gene lost 5 bases, with 13 bases spanning the gap.

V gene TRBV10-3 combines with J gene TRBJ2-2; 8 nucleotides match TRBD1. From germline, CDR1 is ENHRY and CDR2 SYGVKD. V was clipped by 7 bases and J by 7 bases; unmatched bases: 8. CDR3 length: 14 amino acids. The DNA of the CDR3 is TGTGCCATCACAGGACAGGGAATGGGCGGGGAGCTGTTTTTT. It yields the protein CAITGQGMGGELFF.

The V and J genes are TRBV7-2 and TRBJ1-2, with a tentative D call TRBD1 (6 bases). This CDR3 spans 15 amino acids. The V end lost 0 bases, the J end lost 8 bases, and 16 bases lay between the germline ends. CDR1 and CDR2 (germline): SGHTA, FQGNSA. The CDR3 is CASSLAFTGAGGYTF. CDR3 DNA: TGTGCCAGCAGCTTAGCGTTTACGGGGGCTGGGGGCTACACCTTC.

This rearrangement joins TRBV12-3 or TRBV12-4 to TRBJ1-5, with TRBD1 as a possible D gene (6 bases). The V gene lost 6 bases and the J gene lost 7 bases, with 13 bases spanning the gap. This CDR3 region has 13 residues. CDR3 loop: CASSPQGRQPQHF. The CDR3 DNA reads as TGTGCCAGCAGCCCACAGGGACGACAGCCCCAGCATTTT.

For the CDR3, the DNA is TGTGCCAGCACCTCGGATGAAAAACTGTTTTTT. It yields the protein CASTSDEKLFF. J is TRBJ1-4 and V is TRBV28, with D uncertain. CDR3 length equals 11 residues. V gave up 7 bases and J gave up 6 bases, with 6 bases separating them. Germline V gene lookup returns CDR1 MDHEN and CDR2 SYDVKM.

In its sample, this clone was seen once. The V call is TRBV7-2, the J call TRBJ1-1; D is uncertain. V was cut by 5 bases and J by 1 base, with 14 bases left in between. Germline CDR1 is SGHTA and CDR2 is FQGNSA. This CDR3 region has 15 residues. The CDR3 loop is CASSQPGHQNTEAFF. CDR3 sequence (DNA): TGTGCCAGCAGCCAACCTGGGCACCAGAACACTGAAGCTTTCTTT. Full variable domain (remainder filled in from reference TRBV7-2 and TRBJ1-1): GAGVSQSPSNKVTEKGKDVELRCDPISGHTALYWYRQSLGQGLEFLIYFQGNSAPDKSGLPSDRFSAERTGGSVSTLTIQRTQQEDSAVYLCASSQPGHQNTEAFFGQGTRLTVV.

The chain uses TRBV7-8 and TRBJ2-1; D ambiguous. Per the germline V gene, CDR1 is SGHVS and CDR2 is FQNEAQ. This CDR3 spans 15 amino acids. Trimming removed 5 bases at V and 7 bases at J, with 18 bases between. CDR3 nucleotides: TGTGCCAGCAGCCCCCGCGTGACCCTCAGGAATGAGCAGTTCTTC. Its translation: CASSPRVTLRNEQFF.

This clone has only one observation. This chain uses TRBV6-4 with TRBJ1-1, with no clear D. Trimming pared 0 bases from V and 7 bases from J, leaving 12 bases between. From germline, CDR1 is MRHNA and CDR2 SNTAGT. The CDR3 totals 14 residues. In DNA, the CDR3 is TGTGCCAGCAGTGACTCGACCACGGCGAGTGAAGCTTTCTTT. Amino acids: CASSDSTTASEAFF.